These T cell receptor beta chains were read from a single sample in a study of spatial heterogeneity in lung cancer. TCRdb re-called the 5' RACE reads through MiXCR, storing one row per CDR3 protein. The sample lists 10,000 to 13,000 distinct CDR3 sequences, over 6.5% occurring once. Sequenced here: PBMCs, sampled at surgery. Receptors were obtained from a male donor with early-stage non-small cell lung cancer. Each CDR3 is given with its conserved first and last residue. Fields, in order: V gene, clone size, D gene, J gene, CDR3 protein, CDR3 DNA. The D gene is left open where the match is weak. For some rows the clone size is stated as once, few or many, or as a class when expanded; others skip it.

>TRBV7-8|many|-|TRBJ2-1
CASSPRGYDQFF
TGTGCCAGCAGCCCCCGGGGATACGATCAGTTCTTC
>TRBV7-2|many|-|TRBJ1-3
CASGPSGGENTIYF
TGTGCCAGCGGGCCGAGCGGAGGGGAAAACACCATATATTTT
>TRBV30|many|-|TRBJ2-1
CAWRISSYNEQFF
TGTGCCTGGCGCATTTCATCCTACAATGAGCAGTTCTTC
>TRBV10-3|few|-|TRBJ1-6
CAIKDGDGLYNSPLHF
TGTGCCATCAAGGATGGGGACGGCCTCTATAATTCACCCCTCCACTTT
>TRBV28|many|-|TRBJ2-3
CASSLRLAMTDTQYF
TGTGCCAGCAGTTTACGGCTAGCAATGACAGATACGCAGTATTTT
>TRBV4-1|many|-|TRBJ2-1
CASSQDHPSGLYNEQFF
TGCGCCAGCAGCCAAGATCATCCCAGCGGGTTATACAATGAGCAGTTCTTC
>TRBV20-1|many|TRBD2|TRBJ2-7
CSAKSGAWSYEQYF
TGCAGTGCCAAAAGCGGGGCTTGGTCCTACGAGCAGTACTTC
>TRBV29-1|medium-sized|-|TRBJ2-3
CSVSPSHTDTQYF
TGCAGCGTCTCCCCCTCCCATACAGATACGCAGTATTTT
>TRBV27|many|-|TRBJ2-5
CASSFSPRVETQYF
TGTGCCAGCAGTTTTTCTCCCAGGGTGGAGACCCAGTACTTC
>TRBV4-3|-|-|TRBJ2-2
CASSQDLGGGDTGELFF
TGCGCCAGCAGCCAAGATCTTGGGGGCGGGGACACCGGGGAGCTGTTTTTT
>TRBV7-2|few|TRBD1|TRBJ1-2
CASSPRRTGEDGYTF
TGTGCCAGCAGCCCTAGGAGGACAGGGGAGGATGGCTACACCTTC
>TRBV4-3|medium-sized|-|TRBJ2-4
CASSQETRGTKNIQYF
TGCGCCAGCAGCCAAGAAACAAGGGGTACCAAAAACATTCAGTACTTC
>TRBV19|many|-|TRBJ2-1
CASSDSLKGYNEQFF
TGTGCCAGTAGTGACAGCCTAAAGGGTTACAATGAGCAGTTCTTC
>TRBV29-1|many|TRBD2|TRBJ2-7
CSVNGLAGIHYEQYF
TGCAGCGTTAATGGGCTAGCGGGGATCCACTACGAGCAGTACTTC
>TRBV3-1|many|-|TRBJ2-7
CATEGHLYEQYF
TGTGCCACTGAGGGACACCTTTACGAGCAGTACTTC
>TRBV20-1|medium-sized|TRBD2|TRBJ2-7
CSAPPPGGGYEQYF
TGCAGTGCCCCCCCTCCTGGGGGGGGCTACGAGCAGTACTTC
>TRBV27|medium-sized|TRBD1|TRBJ2-7
CASSFRVRGQRPDEQYF
TGTGCCAGCAGTTTCAGGGTTCGGGGACAGAGGCCAGACGAGCAGTACTTC
>TRBV7-3|many|TRBD1|TRBJ1-3
CASSWTGAGNTIYF
TGTGCCAGCAGCTGGACAGGGGCTGGAAACACCATATATTTT
>TRBV4-3|many|-|TRBJ2-2
CASSQARRTSTGELFF
TGCGCCAGCAGCCAAGCCCGAAGAACGTCAACCGGGGAGCTGTTTTTT
>TRBV30|few|-|TRBJ1-1
CAWTGTANTEAFF
TGTGCCTGGACCGGGACGGCGAACACTGAAGCTTTCTTT
>TRBV6-5|medium-sized|TRBD2|TRBJ2-5
CASGLAEETQYF
TGTGCCAGCGGACTAGCAGAAGAGACCCAGTACTTC
>TRBV19|many|-|TRBJ2-7
CASSESVLGEQYF
TGTGCCAGTAGTGAGTCAGTTTTGGGAGAGCAGTACTTC
>TRBV21-1|many|-|TRBJ2-1
CASKDAAVGLYEQFF
TGTGCCAGCAAGGACGCCGCGGTCGGGTTGTATGAGCAGTTCTTC
>TRBV11-3|few|-|TRBJ2-1
CASSSSSGSYNEQFF
TGTGCCAGCAGCTCGAGTAGTGGTTCCTACAATGAGCAGTTCTTC
>TRBV4-3|many|-|TRBJ2-7
CASSQDRGLYEQYF
TGCGCCAGCAGCCAAGACCGCGGACTCTACGAGCAGTACTTC